Below, one T cell receptor (beta chain) is given with its context. These data come from a study of CD8 T cells in Susac syndrome. Losses at the gene ends were 5 bases for V and 4 bases for J; bases not matched to a gene: 8. Germline V lookup: CDR1 SGHTA, CDR2 FQGTGA. This CDR3 comprises 15 residues. After extraction with the RNeasy kit, about 0.45 to 1 ug of the RNA was reverse transcribed using random hexamers. TCRdb fed the immunoSEQ multiplex PCR reads into MiXCR, producing one record per CDR3 protein. Of about 290,000 distinct CDR3 sequences in the sample, approximately 85% were seen once. Sequencing was performed on CD8+ T cells from PBMCs. The rearrangement joins TRBV7-3 to TRBJ2-7; TRBD2 matches 10 bases. The sequence was obtained from a human donor with multiple sclerosis. In DNA, the CDR3 is TGTGCCAGCAGCCTTCTAGCGGGAGATCGGTACGAGCAGTACTTC. Encoded protein: CASSLLAGDRYEQYF.